The sequence of this T cell receptor (beta chain) was determined in a study of blood T cell repertoires in COVID-19. Across the whole study: Acute and convalescent COVID-19 samples came from the United States, Italy and Spain. Sample material is recorded as cDNA or gDNA derived from T cells, B-cell-depleted T cells, or PBMCs.

Per the authors' pipeline: Quantification of nucleated cells was approximated via reference gene primer amplification. The assay was immunoSEQ multiplex PCR, and TCRdb's table has in-frame clones only and misses some. V and J calls plus clone size are reproduced from that table; the DNA served to infer D and trimming. The data contain around 700,000 clones, approximately 90% of them singletons. This clonotype was sampled from a woman aged 18-30 years with acute or convalescent COVID-19. Input material: peripheral blood.

CDR3 protein: CASSYRVLSPLHF. In DNA form, the CDR3 reads TGTGCCAGCAGCTACAGGGTTTTATCACCCCTCCACTTT. The rearrangement joins TRBV11-2 to TRBJ1-6, with D tentatively TRBD1 (6 bases). Germline loops: CDR1 SGHAT, CDR2 FQNNGV. There are 13 residues in the CDR3. V shed 4 bases and J shed 10 bases, with 11 bases lying between them.